This T cell receptor beta chain was profiled in a study of blood T cell repertoires in COVID-19. Germline V gene data show CDR1 as MNHEY and CDR2 as SVGAGI. The length of the CDR3 is 13 residues. V was trimmed by 5 bases and J by 3 bases, leaving 10 bases between them. The assay was immunoSEQ multiplex PCR, and TCRdb's table has in-frame clones only and misses some. The data show nearly 300,000 clones, 84% seen once. The J gene is TRBJ1-1, the V gene TRBV6-5; tentatively, D is TRBD1 (5 bases). The origin of this receptor is a human donor with COVID-19, enrolled during active disease. The donor label of this sample is uncertain. Sequenced sample: peripheral blood. The CDR3 DNA reads as TGTGCCAGCAGTCTCCTCAGGGACACTGAAGCTTTCTTT. Translation gives CASSLLRDTEAFF.